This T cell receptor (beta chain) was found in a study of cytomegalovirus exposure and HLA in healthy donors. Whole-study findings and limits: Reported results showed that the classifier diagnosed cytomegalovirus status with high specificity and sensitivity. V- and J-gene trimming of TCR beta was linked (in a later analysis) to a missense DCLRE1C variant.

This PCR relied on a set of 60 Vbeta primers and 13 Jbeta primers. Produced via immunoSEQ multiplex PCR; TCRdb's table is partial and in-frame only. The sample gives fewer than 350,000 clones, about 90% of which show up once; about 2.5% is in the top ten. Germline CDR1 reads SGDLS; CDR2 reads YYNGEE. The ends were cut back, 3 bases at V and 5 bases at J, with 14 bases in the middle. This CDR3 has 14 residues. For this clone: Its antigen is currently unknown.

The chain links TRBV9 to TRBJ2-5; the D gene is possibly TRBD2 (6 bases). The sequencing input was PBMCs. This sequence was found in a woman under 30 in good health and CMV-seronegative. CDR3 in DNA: TGTGCCAGCAGCGACGGAGGGCTTGGGGAGACCCAGTACTTC. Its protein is CASSDGGLGETQYF.